This TCR beta chain was observed in a study of T cell responses to AZD1222 COVID-19 vaccine. Findings and limits, study-wide: Per reports, nearly half of all spike-specific TCRs target regions that are unmutated in variants.

Trimming removed 4 bases at V and 2 bases at J, with 20 bases between. The length of the CDR3 is 17 residues. Germline V gene sequence: CDR1 MDHEN, CDR2 SYDVKM. This table comes from immunoSEQ multiplex PCR, and its TCRdb copy is limited to in-frame clones, with some not included. The table records 100,000 to 150,000 clones, approximately 88% of them present only once. As concerns this clone: Its antigen is still unknown.

This TCR was recovered from an adult in good health. This specimen was peripheral blood, taken on day 0 of AZD1222 vaccination. The J gene is TRBJ1-2, the V gene TRBV28; D is perhaps TRBD1 (5 bases). The CDR3 reads CASSSRDLWERNYGYTF. The DNA of the CDR3 is TGTGCCAGCAGTTCCCGGGACCTTTGGGAGAGGAACTATGGCTACACCTTC.